The rows below give T cell receptor beta chains drawn from one sample of a study of blood T cell repertoires in COVID-19. The repertoire was sequenced with immunoSEQ multiplex PCR; TCRdb's copy has only in-frame clones and lacks some. The sample holds fewer than 350,000 clones, around 81% seen once. The specimen sequenced was peripheral blood. All receptors derive from a woman aged 55-75 years with active or convalescent COVID-19. Each CDR3 is given with its conserved first and last residue. D genes are given only for firm matches. Part of the rows lack a size; the others show once, few, many or a class for expanded clones.

j_call	v_call	d_call	clone_size	cdr3_nt	cdr3_aa
TRBJ2-6	TRBV11-2	NA	NA	TGTGCCAGCAGCTTAGATTTTAACTCTGGGGCCAACGTCCTGACTTTC	CASSLDFNSGANVLTF
TRBJ1-4	TRBV6-2/TRBV6-3	TRBD1	NA	TGTGCCAGCAGCCTGGACAGGGTACGGGAAAAACTGTTTTTT	CASSLDRVREKLFF
TRBJ1-2	TRBV27	NA	NA	TGTGCCAGCAGTCCCAGGACATTTTATGGCTACACCTTC	CASSPRTFYGYTF
TRBJ2-7	TRBV27	TRBD1	NA	TGTGCCAGCAGTAAATCGGGCCAGGGGGCCTCCTACGAGCAGTACTTC	CASSKSGQGASYEQYF
TRBJ2-2	TRBV7-2	TRBD2	NA	TGTGCCAGCAGCTTAGAGGCTAGCGGGACCACCGGGGAGCTGTTTTTT	CASSLEASGTTGELFF
TRBJ2-3	TRBV22-1	NA	NA	TGTCCTGGGAGCGCCCTCCCGGAGGGGCCCAGCACAGATACGCAGTATTTT	CPGSALPEGPSTDTQYF
TRBJ1-2	TRBV4-1	TRBD1	NA	TGCGCCAGCAGCCAAGGGACAGGTTATGGCTACACCTTC	CASSQGTGYGYTF
TRBJ1-4	TRBV2	TRBD1	NA	TGTGCCAGCGGGGACAGAGTGACTAATGAAAAACTGTTTTTT	CASGDRVTNEKLFF
TRBJ1-2	TRBV6-2/TRBV6-3	TRBD1	NA	TGTGCCAGCAGCCCCCGGACAGGGAACTATGGCTACACCTTC	CASSPRTGNYGYTF
TRBJ2-6	TRBV28	TRBD1	NA	TGTGCCAGCAGTTTATCCCGGGACAGGGGCTCTGGGGCCAACGTCCTGACTTTC	CASSLSRDRGSGANVLTF
TRBJ1-6	TRBV7-9	TRBD1	NA	TGTGCCAGCAGCTCGTATACAGGGGGGGATTCACCCCTCCACTTT	CASSSYTGGDSPLHF
TRBJ1-6	TRBV6-6	TRBD1	NA	TGTGCCAGCAGTTACTCGACAGGGGGACATTCACCCCTCCACTTT	CASSYSTGGHSPLHF
TRBJ1-2	TRBV3-1/TRBV3-2	TRBD1	NA	TGTGCCAGCAGCCCTCTGTTTGGACAGGGGGCGAATGGCTACACCTTC	CASSPLFGQGANGYTF
TRBJ2-7	TRBV7-2	TRBD2	NA	TGTGCCAGCAGCTCCAGCGGGGGGGCGTACGAGCAGTACTTC	CASSSSGGAYEQYF
TRBJ2-7	TRBV5-4	NA	NA	TGTGCCAGCAGCTTGGAGGTAGGGGACTACGAGCAGTACTTC	CASSLEVGDYEQYF
TRBJ1-1	TRBV11-1	NA	NA	TGTGCCAGCAGCCCACCCGCTACAGGGAAAGGTTTCTTT	CASSPPATGKGFF
TRBJ2-1	TRBV13	TRBD1	many	TGTGCCAGCAGCATACCGGGACAGGGGGCGCGGATGTTCTACAATGAGCAGTTCTTC	CASSIPGQGARMFYNEQFF
TRBJ2-2	TRBV30	NA	NA	TGTGCCTGGGGACGGGGTGCCGGGGAGCTGTTTTTT	CAWGRGAGELFF
TRBJ2-2	TRBV7-6	TRBD2	NA	TGTGCCAGCAGCCCCACATGGGGGGGCGGGGAGCTGTTTTTT	CASSPTWGGGELFF
TRBJ1-1	TRBV2	TRBD1	NA	TGTGCCAGCAGTGTTCATTTGGGGACAGGAGACACTGAAGCTTTCTTT	CASSVHLGTGDTEAFF
TRBJ2-2	TRBV27	NA	NA	TGTGCCAGCAGTCGGACAGTTAACACCGGGGAGCTGTTTTTT	CASSRTVNTGELFF
TRBJ2-3	TRBV2	TRBD1	NA	TGTGCCAGCAGTGAAAGACAGGGATTCACAGATACGCAGTATTTT	CASSERQGFTDTQYF
TRBJ1-1	TRBV7-9	NA	many	TGTGCCAGCAGCTTAACCACAGAGGGTGAAGCTTTCTTT	CASSLTTEGEAFF
TRBJ2-7	TRBV12-3/TRBV12-4	NA	NA	TGTGCCAGCTGTCAGGCCTACGAGCAGTACTTC	CASCQAYEQYF
TRBJ2-3	TRBV2	TRBD2	NA	TGTGCCAGCAGTGAAAACCGGCGGGACTACGGACTTAGCACAGATACGCAGTATTTT	CASSENRRDYGLSTDTQYF
TRBJ2-1	TRBV5-4	TRBD2	NA	TGTGCCAGCAGCCCGGGGACTAGCGGGGGGTACAATGAGCAGTTCTTC	CASSPGTSGGYNEQFF
TRBJ1-1	TRBV5-1	TRBD1	NA	TGCGCCAGCAGCTCTGACAGGGGCTCTGAAGCTTTCTTT	CASSSDRGSEAFF
TRBJ2-1	TRBV5-1	TRBD1	NA	TGCGCCAGCAGCATGGGACAGAGCTCCTACAATGAGCAGTTCTTC	CASSMGQSSYNEQFF
TRBJ1-3	TRBV3-1/TRBV3-2	NA	once	TGTGCCAGCAGATCGGGGGGCGGAAACACCATATATTTT	CASRSGGGNTIYF
TRBJ2-3	TRBV7-9	TRBD2	NA	TGTGCCAGCAGCTTTCCAACTAGCGGGGTAGTGGGCACAGATACGCAGTATTTT	CASSFPTSGVVGTDTQYF